The 18 T cell receptor beta chains listed next were all sequenced from one sample in a study of shared clonotypes between healthy human individuals. Libraries were prepared by immunoSEQ multiplex PCR; TCRdb keeps only in-frame clonotypes and omits some of them. Here the sample spans millions of clones, just over 90% being singletons. Sequenced input: naive CD4+ T cells from PBMCs. Subset noted: CD45RA+ positively selected. These receptors all come from a man aged 18 to 29 in good health. Some clones in this sample may be carry-over from other donors' samples.

For this clone: Other DNA sequences of this sample code for an identical CDR3. The chain couples TRBV7-3 to TRBJ1-2; no clear D gene. With 5 bases removed from V and 0 bases from J, the gap between germline ends came to 7 bases. CDR1 and CDR2 (germline): SGHTA, FQGTGA. The CDR3 sequence is 13 residues long. CDR3 protein: CASSQGPNYGYTF. CDR3 bases: TGTGCCAGCAGCCAAGGACCTAACTATGGCTACACCTTC.

The chain recombines TRBV2 with TRBJ2-3, with TRBD2 matching over 8 bases. The CDR3 is 15 amino acids. Germline assignment: CDR1 SNHLY and CDR2 FYNNEI. Losses at the gene ends were 4 bases for V and 2 bases for J; bases not matched to a gene: 5. In DNA form, the CDR3 reads TGTGCCAGCAGTGTTTTAGCGGGACTCACAGATACGCAGTATTTT. Residues: CASSVLAGLTDTQYF. The whole variable domain, filled in from reference TRBV2 and TRBJ2-3, reads EPEVTQTPSHQVTQMGQEVILRCVPISNHLYFYWYRQILGQKVEFLVSFYNNEISEKSEIFDDQFSVERPDGSNFTLKIRSTKLEDSAMYFCASSVLAGLTDTQYFGPGTRLTVL.

A note on this clone: The junction departs from germline at one end; a sequencing error may be responsible. The rearrangement uses TRBV7-9 and TRBJ1-2; TRBD1 matches 8 bases. The germline gives CDR1 SEHNR, CDR2 FQNEAQ (reference sequence). The CDR3 spans 12 residues. The CDR3 DNA follows: TGTGCCAGCAGCTTAGTTCCCGGGACAGGATCCTTC. This codes for CASSLVPGTGSF.

The chain couples TRBV7-9 to TRBJ1-1; 9 nucleotides line up with TRBD1. From germline, CDR1 is SEHNR and CDR2 FQNEAQ (reference sequence). Unmatched junction bases numbered 13, after V lost 6 bases and J lost 5 bases. This CDR3 region has 16 residues. The CDR3 spells CASSFNRGQIYTEAFF. For the CDR3, the DNA is TGTGCCAGCAGTTTCAACAGGGGGCAGATATATACTGAAGCTTTCTTT.

This chain links TRBV18 with TRBJ2-5, with D perhaps given as TRBD1 or TRBD2 (5 bases each). Per germline, CDR1 KGHSH and CDR2 LQKENI. Trimming pared 0 bases from V and 5 bases from J, leaving 13 bases between. This CDR3 has 15 residues. As DNA, the CDR3 is TGTGCCAGCTCACCACCGGAGAGGGGTGTGGAGACCCAGTACTTC. Translation: CASSPPERGVETQYF.

The rearrangement joins TRBV5-1 to TRBJ2-2; D remains ambiguous. The CDR3 consists of 16 residues. V shed 0 bases and J shed 1 base, with 10 bases lying between them. From germline, CDR1 is SGHRS and CDR2 YFSETQ. CDR3 DNA sequence: TGCGCCAGCAGCTTGGCCGGGTGGGGGAACACCGGGGAGCTGTTTTTT. Protein: CASSLAGWGNTGELFF.

The chain couples TRBV15 to TRBJ1-1, with a possible D match to TRBD1 (5 bases). Trimming shortened V by 0 bases and J by 2 bases, and 10 bases separated the two germline ends. The CDR3 is 15 amino acids. Per the germline V gene, CDR1 is LNHNV and CDR2 is YYDKDF (reference sequence). CDR3 nucleotide sequence: TGTGCCACCAGCAGAGAAGGTCGGGGCAACACTGAAGCTTTCTTT. It is translated as CATSREGRGNTEAFF. The whole variable domain, remainder taken from reference TRBV15 and TRBJ1-1, is DAMVIQNPRYQVTQFGKPVTLSCSQTLNHNVMYWYQQKSSQAPKLLFHYYDKDFNNEADTPDNFQSRRPNTSFCFLDIRSPGLGDTAMYLCATSREGRGNTEAFFGQGTRLTVV.

The chain links TRBV15 to TRBJ1-1, with 8 nucleotides matching TRBD1. The germline gives CDR1 LNHNV, CDR2 YYDKDF (reference sequence). This CDR3 is built from 14 residues. The V and J ends lost 3 bases and 4 bases, in that order; junction bases with no gene match: 4. The CDR3 sequence is CATSRDRVGTEAFF. CDR3 bases: TGTGCCACCAGCAGGGACAGGGTGGGCACTGAAGCTTTCTTT. Using reference TRBV15 and TRBJ1-1 for the parts outside the CDR3, the full variable domain is DAMVIQNPRYQVTQFGKPVTLSCSQTLNHNVMYWYQQKSSQAPKLLFHYYDKDFNNEADTPDNFQSRRPNTSFCFLDIRSPGLGDTAMYLCATSRDRVGTEAFFGQGTRLTVV.

The chain joins TRBV10-1 to TRBJ2-2; 9 positions match TRBD2. The germline V gene has CDR1 WNHNN and CDR2 SYGVQD (reference sequence). This CDR3 has 14 amino acids. The ends lost 7 bases at V and 0 bases at J; junction bases unmatched: 0. The CDR3 DNA is TGCGCCAGCACTAGCGGGACGAACACCGGGGAGCTGTTTTTT. Amino acids: CASTSGTNTGELFF.

Worth noting for this clone: This sample also contains other DNA sequences that code for the same CDR3. The chain carries TRBV5-1 and TRBJ2-1; the D gene is possibly TRBD2 (5 bases). This CDR3 has 13 amino acids. Germline V lookup: CDR1 SGHRS, CDR2 YFSETQ. With 0 bases removed from V and 6 bases from J, the gap between germline ends came to 7 bases. As DNA, the CDR3 is TGCGCCAGCAGCTTGGGGGAGCCCAATGAGCAGTTCTTC. Translation gives CASSLGEPNEQFF.

On this clone itself: This sample includes further DNA sequences coding for the same CDR3. This rearrangement joins TRBV2 to TRBJ2-2; TRBD1 agrees at 8 bases. Trimming took 2 bases from V and 4 from J; bases not matched to a gene: 9. The CDR3 totals 17 residues. The germline CDR1 and CDR2 sequences are SNHLY and FYNNEI. Written as DNA, the CDR3 is TGTGCCAGCAGTGAACGGCAGGGGGCGCGACGCACCGGGGAGCTGTTTTTT. The encoded protein is CASSERQGARRTGELFF.

V is TRBV5-1 and J is TRBJ2-5; D gene unclear. The CDR3 length is 16 residues. V gave up 4 bases and J gave up 7 bases, with 23 bases separating them. Germline V gives CDR1 SGHRS, CDR2 YFSETQ. The CDR3 spells CASSPWSDKLWGTQYF. The DNA for the CDR3 is TGCGCCAGCAGCCCCTGGAGTGACAAGCTCTGGGGGACCCAGTACTTC.

This chain connects TRBV6-5 to TRBJ2-7; D ambiguous. The CDR3 covers 14 residues. With 7 bases removed from V and 1 base from J, the gap between germline ends came to 14 bases. Germline values: CDR1 MNHEY, CDR2 SVGAGI. The CDR3 bases are TGTGCCAGCACTCAACCCGGACGTTCCTACGAGCAGTACTTC. Amino acids: CASTQPGRSYEQYF.

This rearrangement joins TRBV30 to TRBJ1-1; D not certain. Looked up from germline, CDR1 is GTSNPN and CDR2 is SVGIG (reference sequence). With 4 bases removed from V and 0 bases from J, the gap between germline ends came to 12 bases. The CDR3 spans 14 residues. CDR3 residues: CAWIIPYVNTEAFF. CDR3 nucleotide sequence: TGTGCCTGGATAATTCCTTATGTGAACACTGAAGCTTTCTTT.

V gene TRBV18 combines with J gene TRBJ1-5, with D possibly matching TRBD1 (6 bases). CDR1 is KGHSH and CDR2 is LQKENI in the germline V gene. The CDR3 totals 14 residues. The V and J ends lost 5 bases and 5 bases respectively, with 13 bases between them. CDR3 nucleotides: TGTGCCAGCTCATGGGGGGGGCGAGATCAGCCCCAGCATTTT. This encodes CASSWGGRDQPQHF.

V gene TRBV2 combines with J gene TRBJ2-7; D unresolved. Germline lookup yields CDR1 SNHLY and CDR2 FYNNEI. Trimming took off 5 bases at V and 9 bases at J, with 14 bases between the two ends. This CDR3 region has 12 residues. The CDR3 DNA reads TGTGCCAGCAGTCCTGAAAGCCGCGGGCAGTACTTC. This codes for CASSPESRGQYF.

J is TRBJ2-5 and V is TRBV6-6; tentative D call: TRBD2 (5 bases). The CDR3 is 9 residues long. With 8 bases removed from V and 10 bases from J, the gap between germline ends came to 8 bases. In germline, CDR1 is MNHNY, CDR2 SVGAGI (reference sequence). CDR3 residues: CASGGLQYF. The CDR3 region has the DNA TGTGCCAGCGGTGGACTCCAGTACTTC.

The chain carries TRBV29-1 and TRBJ1-2; 8 bases are shared with TRBD1. The CDR3 is 12 amino acids. Germline V gene lookup returns CDR1 SQVTM and CDR2 ANQGSEA. The V and J ends lost 3 bases and 6 bases, in that order; junction bases with no gene match: 3. The CDR3 DNA reads TGCAGCGTTGAGCCAGGGGGCGATGGCTACACCTTC. Translating gives CSVEPGGDGYTF.